This record covers a single T cell receptor beta chain. The antigen remains undetermined. PCR amplification relied on 60 Vbeta primers (plus 13 Jbeta primers). Generated by immunoSEQ multiplex PCR, the TCRdb table keeps only in-frame clones and is missing some. Of 100,000 to 150,000 clones in the sample, around four fifths were seen once. This sample was included in a study of cytomegalovirus exposure and HLA in healthy donors. Background on the study: Most genotyped donors, around four fifths of more than 300, had Caucasian-associated genetic ancestry. Study-level points and caveats: Later work found that TCR association rates differed between HLA loci; DRB1 had the most and HLA-C the fewest.

The V end was cut by 0 bases, the J end by 8 bases, with 11 bases between. This CDR3 has 13 amino acids. Germline V lookup: CDR1 SGHNT, CDR2 YYREEE (reference sequence). The genes are TRBV5-4 and TRBJ1-2; possibly TRBD1 for D (6 bases). This clonotype was obtained from a male donor in good health and CMV-seropositive. Sequencing used PBMCs. CDR3 protein: CASSLGGGRGYTF. Here the CDR3 DNA reads TGTGCCAGCAGCTTGGGCGGGGGCAGGGGCTACACCTTC.